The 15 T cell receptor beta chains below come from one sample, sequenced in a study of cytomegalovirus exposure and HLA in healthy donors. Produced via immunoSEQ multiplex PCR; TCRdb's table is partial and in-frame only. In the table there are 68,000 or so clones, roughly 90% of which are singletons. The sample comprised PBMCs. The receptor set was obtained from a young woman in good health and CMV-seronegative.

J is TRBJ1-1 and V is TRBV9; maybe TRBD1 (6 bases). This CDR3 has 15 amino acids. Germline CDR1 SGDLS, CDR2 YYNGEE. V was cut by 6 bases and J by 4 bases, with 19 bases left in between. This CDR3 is CASTRESRGTTEAFF. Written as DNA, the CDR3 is TGTGCCAGCACCAGGGAATCTAGGGGGACCACTGAAGCTTTCTTT. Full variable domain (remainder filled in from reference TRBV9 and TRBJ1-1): DSGVTQTPKHLITATGQRVTLRCSPRSGDLSVYWYQQSLDQGLQFLIQYYNGEERAKGNILERFSAQQFPDLHSELNLSSLELGDSALYFCASTRESRGTTEAFFGQGTRLTVV.

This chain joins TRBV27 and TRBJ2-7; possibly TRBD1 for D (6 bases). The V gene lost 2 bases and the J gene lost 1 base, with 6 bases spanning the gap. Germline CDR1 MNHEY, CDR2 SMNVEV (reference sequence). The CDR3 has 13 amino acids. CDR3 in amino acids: CASSLGQSYEQYF. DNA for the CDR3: TGTGCCAGCAGTTTAGGACAGTCCTACGAGCAGTACTTC.

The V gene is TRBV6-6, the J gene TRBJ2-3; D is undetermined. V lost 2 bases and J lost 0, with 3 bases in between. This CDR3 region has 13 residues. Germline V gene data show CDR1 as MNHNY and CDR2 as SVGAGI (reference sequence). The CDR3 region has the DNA TGTGCCAGCAGTTACCCTAGCACAGATACGCAGTATTTT. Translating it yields CASSYPSTDTQYF.

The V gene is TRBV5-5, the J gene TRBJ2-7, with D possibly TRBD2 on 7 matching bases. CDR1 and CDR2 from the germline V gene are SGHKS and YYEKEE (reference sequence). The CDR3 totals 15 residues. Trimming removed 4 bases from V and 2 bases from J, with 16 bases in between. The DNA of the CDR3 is TGTGCCAGCAGCCCTCATGGGGGGGGCGCCTACGAGCAGTACTTC. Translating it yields CASSPHGGGAYEQYF.

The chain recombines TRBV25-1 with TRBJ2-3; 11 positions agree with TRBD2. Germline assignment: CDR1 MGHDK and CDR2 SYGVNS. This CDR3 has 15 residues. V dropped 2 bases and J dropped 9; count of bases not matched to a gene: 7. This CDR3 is CASSEGSSGRRTQYF. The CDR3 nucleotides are TGTGCCAGCAGTGAAGGTTCTAGCGGGAGGAGGACGCAGTATTTT. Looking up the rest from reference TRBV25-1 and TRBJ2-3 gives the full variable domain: EADIYQTPRYLVIGTGKKITLECSQTMGHDKMYWYQQDPGMELHLIHYSYGVNSTEKGDLSSESTVSRIRTEHFPLTLESARPSHTSQYLCASSEGSSGRRTQYFGPGTRLTVL.

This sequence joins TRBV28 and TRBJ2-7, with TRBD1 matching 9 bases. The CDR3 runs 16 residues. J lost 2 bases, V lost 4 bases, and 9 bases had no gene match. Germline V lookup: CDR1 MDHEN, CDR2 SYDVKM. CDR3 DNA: TGTGCCAGCAGTTCCGGGACAGGGTCGTCGACCTACGAGCAGTACTTC. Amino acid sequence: CASSSGTGSSTYEQYF.

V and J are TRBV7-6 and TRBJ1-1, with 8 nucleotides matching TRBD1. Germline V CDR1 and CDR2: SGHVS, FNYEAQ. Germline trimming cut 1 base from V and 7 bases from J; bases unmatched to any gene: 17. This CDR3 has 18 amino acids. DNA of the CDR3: TGTGCCAGCAGCTTAGTAATAGGTTCCAGGGGGCGTTCGAATGAAGCTTTCTTT. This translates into CASSLVIGSRGRSNEAFF.

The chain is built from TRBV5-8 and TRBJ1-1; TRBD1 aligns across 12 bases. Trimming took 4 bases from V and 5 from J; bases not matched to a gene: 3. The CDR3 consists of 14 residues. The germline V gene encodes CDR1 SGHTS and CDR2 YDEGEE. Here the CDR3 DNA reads TGTGCCAGCAGCCGGGACAGGGGGCGTACTGAAGCTTTCTTT. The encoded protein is CASSRDRGRTEAFF.

CDR3 amino acids: CASSPGQGWVTEAFF. As DNA, the CDR3 is TGTGCCAGCTCACCGGGCCAGGGATGGGTCACTGAAGCTTTCTTT. The chain employs TRBV18 and TRBJ1-1, with a possible D match to TRBD1 (5 bases). The ends were cut back, 3 bases at V and 4 bases at J, with 15 bases in the middle. This CDR3 comprises 15 residues. CDR1 is KGHSH and CDR2 is LQKENI in the germline V gene.

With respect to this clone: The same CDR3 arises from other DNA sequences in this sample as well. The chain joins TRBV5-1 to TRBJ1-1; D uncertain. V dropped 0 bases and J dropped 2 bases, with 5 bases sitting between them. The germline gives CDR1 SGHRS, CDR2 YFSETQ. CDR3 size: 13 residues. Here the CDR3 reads CASSLAGNTEAFF. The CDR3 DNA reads TGCGCCAGCAGCTTGGCGGGAAACACTGAAGCTTTCTTT.

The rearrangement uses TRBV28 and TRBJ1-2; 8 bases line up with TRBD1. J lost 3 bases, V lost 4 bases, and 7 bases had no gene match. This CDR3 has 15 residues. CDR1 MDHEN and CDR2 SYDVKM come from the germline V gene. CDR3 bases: TGTGCCAGCAGTTCCCCGGGACAGGTCTACTATGGCTACACCTTC. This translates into CASSSPGQVYYGYTF.

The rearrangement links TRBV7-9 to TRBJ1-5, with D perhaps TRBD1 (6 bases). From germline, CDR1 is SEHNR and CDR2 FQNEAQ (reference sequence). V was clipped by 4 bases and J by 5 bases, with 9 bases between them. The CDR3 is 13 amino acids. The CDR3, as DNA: TGTGCCAGCAGCTCACAGGGTGATCAGCCCCAGCATTTT. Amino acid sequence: CASSSQGDQPQHF.

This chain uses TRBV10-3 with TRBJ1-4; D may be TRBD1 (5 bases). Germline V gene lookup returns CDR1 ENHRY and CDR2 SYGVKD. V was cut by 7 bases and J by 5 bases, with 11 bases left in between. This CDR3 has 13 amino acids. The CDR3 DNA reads TGTGCCATCAACCAGGGCCCAAATGAAAAACTGTTTTTT. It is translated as CAINQGPNEKLFF.

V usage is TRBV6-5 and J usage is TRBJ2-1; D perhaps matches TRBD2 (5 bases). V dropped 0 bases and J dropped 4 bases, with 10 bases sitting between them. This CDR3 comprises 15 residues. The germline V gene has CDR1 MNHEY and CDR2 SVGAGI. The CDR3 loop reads CASSYSSGVYNEQFF. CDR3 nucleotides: TGTGCCAGCAGTTACTCATCCGGGGTTTACAATGAGCAGTTCTTC.

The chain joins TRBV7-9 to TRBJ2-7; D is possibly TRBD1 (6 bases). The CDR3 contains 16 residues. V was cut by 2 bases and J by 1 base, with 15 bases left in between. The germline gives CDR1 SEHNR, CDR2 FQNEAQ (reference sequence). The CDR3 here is CASSLTSPGVSYEQYF. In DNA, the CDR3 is TGTGCCAGCAGCTTAACGTCGCCAGGGGTTTCCTACGAGCAGTACTTC.